This T cell receptor beta chain was identified during a study of blood T cell repertoires in COVID-19. Method: immunoSEQ multiplex PCR; TCRdb's copy keeps in-frame clones and lacks some. Among fewer than 200,000 clones listed, 80% to 90% were seen once. Trimming took 5 bases from V and 6 from J; bases not matched to a gene: 4. The CDR3 covers 13 residues. The germline V gene encodes CDR1 LNHDA and CDR2 SQIVND (reference sequence). The source material was peripheral blood. The chain couples TRBV19 to TRBJ1-2; 9 bases are a match to TRBD1. The TCR was taken from an elderly woman with COVID-19, enrolled during active disease. CDR3 in amino acids: CASSAGTGHGYTF. CDR3 in DNA: TGTGCCAGTAGTGCCGGGACAGGGCATGGCTACACCTTC.